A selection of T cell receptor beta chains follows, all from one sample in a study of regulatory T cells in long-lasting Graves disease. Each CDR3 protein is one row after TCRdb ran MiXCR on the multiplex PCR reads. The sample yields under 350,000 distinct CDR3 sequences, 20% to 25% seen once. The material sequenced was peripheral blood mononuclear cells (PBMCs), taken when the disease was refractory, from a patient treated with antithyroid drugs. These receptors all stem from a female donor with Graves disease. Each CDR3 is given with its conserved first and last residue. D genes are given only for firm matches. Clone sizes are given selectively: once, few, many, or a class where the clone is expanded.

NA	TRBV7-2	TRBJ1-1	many	CASSLDRPLNTEAFF	TGTGCCAGCAGCTTAGACCGACCCCTGAACACTGAAGCTTTCTTT
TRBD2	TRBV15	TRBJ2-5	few	CATSRPAGEVETQYF	TGTGCCACCAGCAGGCCAGCGGGAGAGGTGGAGACCCAGTACTTC
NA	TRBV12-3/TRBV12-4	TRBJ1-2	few	CASSPRDGRNYGYTF	TGTGCCAGCAGTCCCAGGGACGGCAGAAACTATGGCTACACCTTC
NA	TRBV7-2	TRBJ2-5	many	CASSLNYGETQYF	TGTGCCAGCAGTTTAAACTATGGAGAGACCCAGTACTTC
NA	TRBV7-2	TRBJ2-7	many	CASSPPGSRSSYEQYF	TGTGCCAGCAGCCCCCCGGGGTCAAGATCCTCCTACGAGCAGTACTTC
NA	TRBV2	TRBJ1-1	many	CASSEFPGGASEAFF	TGTGCCAGCAGTGAATTTCCGGGCGGCGCTTCTGAAGCTTTCTTT
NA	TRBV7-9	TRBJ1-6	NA	CATKEGQTGSPLHF	TGTGCCACAAAAGAGGGCCAGACAGGTTCACCCCTCCACTTT
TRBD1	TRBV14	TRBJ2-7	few	CASSQRIGTGRYEQYF	TGTGCCAGCAGCCAACGAATCGGGACAGGGCGGTACGAGCAGTACTTC
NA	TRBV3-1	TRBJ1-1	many	CASSQMTESEAFF	TGTGCCAGCAGCCAAATGACAGAATCTGAAGCTTTCTTT
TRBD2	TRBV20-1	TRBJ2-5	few	CSAARTSGSVETQYF	TGCAGTGCTGCAAGGACTAGCGGGAGTGTGGAGACCCAGTACTTC
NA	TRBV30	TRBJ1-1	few	CAWGGPGGTEAFF	TGTGCCTGGGGGGGGCCTGGGGGGACTGAAGCTTTCTTT
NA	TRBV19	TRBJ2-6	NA	CASSMPGRSGANVLTF	TGTGCCAGTAGTATGCCAGGGAGGTCTGGGGCCAACGTCCTGACTTTC
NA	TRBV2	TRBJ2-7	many	CASSDARDLRAEQYF	TGTGCCAGCAGTGACGCCCGGGACCTCCGCGCCGAGCAGTACTTC
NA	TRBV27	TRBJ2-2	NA	CASSLYGRAMEELFF	TGTGCCAGCAGTTTATACGGGAGAGCCATGGAGGAGCTGTTTTTT
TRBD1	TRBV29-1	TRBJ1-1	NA	CSVRTGPTEAFF	TGCAGCGTCAGGACAGGCCCCACTGAAGCTTTCTTT
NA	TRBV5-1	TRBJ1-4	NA	CASSSGTRDEKLFF	TGCGCCAGCAGCTCGGGGACTAGGGATGAAAAACTGTTTTTT
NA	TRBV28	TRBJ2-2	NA	CASSLVRRTGELFF	TGTGCCAGCAGTTTGGTCAGGCGGACCGGGGAGCTGTTTTTT
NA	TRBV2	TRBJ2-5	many	CASSRDGQETQYF	TGTGCCAGCAGCAGGGACGGACAAGAGACCCAGTACTTC
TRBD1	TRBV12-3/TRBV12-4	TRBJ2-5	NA	CASSPDRGSAQYF	TGTGCCAGCAGTCCTGACAGGGGTAGCGCCCAGTACTTC
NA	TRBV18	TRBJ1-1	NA	CASSRGSGWGRMNTEAFF	TGTGCCAGCTCACGGGGCTCAGGTTGGGGGCGTATGAACACTGAAGCTTTCTTT
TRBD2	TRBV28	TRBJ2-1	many	CASSPSGSLGEQFF	TGTGCCAGCAGTCCTAGCGGGAGCCTGGGGGAGCAGTTCTTC
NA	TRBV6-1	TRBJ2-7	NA	CASRTELSYEQYF	TGTGCCAGCAGGACAGAACTCTCCTACGAGCAGTACTTC
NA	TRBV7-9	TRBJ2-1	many	CASSAGGTGSEQFF	TGTGCCAGCAGCGCCGGGGGTACGGGTAGTGAGCAGTTCTTC
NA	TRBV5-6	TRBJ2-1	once	CASRPLSSYNEQFF	TGTGCCAGCCGTCCTCTGAGCTCCTACAATGAGCAGTTCTTC
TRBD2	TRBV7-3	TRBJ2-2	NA	CASSLIGLAGAGELFF	TGTGCCAGCAGCTTAATTGGACTAGCCGGGGCCGGGGAGCTGTTTTTT
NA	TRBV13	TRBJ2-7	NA	CASSLVPRHEQYF	TGTGCCAGCAGCTTAGTGCCCCGCCACGAGCAGTACTTC
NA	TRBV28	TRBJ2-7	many	CASSLSSGYPYEQYF	TGTGCCAGCAGTTTATCGTCAGGGTACCCCTACGAGCAGTACTTC
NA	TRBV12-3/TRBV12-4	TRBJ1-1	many	CASSLGPQGTTEAFF	TGTGCCAGCAGCTTGGGTCCACAGGGAACCACTGAAGCTTTCTTT
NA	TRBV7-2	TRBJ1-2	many	CASSLEGKNYGYTF	TGTGCCAGCAGCTTAGAGGGCAAGAACTATGGCTACACCTTC
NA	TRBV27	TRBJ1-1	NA	CASYKGTEAFF	TGTGCCAGCTACAAAGGCACTGAAGCTTTCTTT